This entry is about one TCR beta chain. Germline V gene sequence: CDR1 SGHAT, CDR2 FQNNGV. This CDR3 is built from 18 residues. V trimming: 1 base; J trimming: 0 bases; junction bases outside the gene matches: 10. These data come from a study of blood T cell repertoires in COVID-19. As for the study in general: Donors in the United States, Italy and Spain gave samples during acute or convalescent COVID-19. T cells, B-cell-depleted T cells, or PBMCs supplied cDNA or gDNA.

In the original workflow: Amplification of reference gene primers provided the estimated nucleated cell counts. TCRdb's table, derived via immunoSEQ multiplex PCR, lists solely in-frame clones and lacks some. The V and J calls and clone size come from that table; D and trimming were worked out from the DNA. The sample gives 300,000 to 400,000 clones, over 80% of which show up once; over 4.5% is in the top ten. Two negative PCRs, clearance, or symptom resolution characterized the recovered Cohort 3 donors. Specimen: PBMCs or T cells enriched from blood (not recorded which). This sequence originates from a man younger than 45 who had recovered from COVID-19. This chain uses TRBV11-2 with TRBJ2-3, with 7 bases lining up with TRBD1. The CDR3 nucleotides read TGTGCCAGCAGCTTAGGGGTCAGACAGGGACAAAGCACAGATACGCAGTATTTT. It yields the protein CASSLGVRQGQSTDTQYF.